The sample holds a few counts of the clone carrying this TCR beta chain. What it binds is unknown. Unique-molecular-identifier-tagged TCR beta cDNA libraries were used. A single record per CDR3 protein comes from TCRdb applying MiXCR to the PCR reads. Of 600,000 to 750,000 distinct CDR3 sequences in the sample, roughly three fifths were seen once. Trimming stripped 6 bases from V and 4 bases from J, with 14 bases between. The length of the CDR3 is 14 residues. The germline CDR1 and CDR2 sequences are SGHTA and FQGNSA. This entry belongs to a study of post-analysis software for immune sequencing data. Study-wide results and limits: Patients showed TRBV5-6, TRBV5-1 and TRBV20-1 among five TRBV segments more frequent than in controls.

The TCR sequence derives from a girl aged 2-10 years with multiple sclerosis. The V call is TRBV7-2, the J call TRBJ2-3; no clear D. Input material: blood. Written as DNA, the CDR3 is TGTGCCAGCAGAGCCCCTAAGGACCCAGATACGCAGTATTTT. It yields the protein CASRAPKDPDTQYF.